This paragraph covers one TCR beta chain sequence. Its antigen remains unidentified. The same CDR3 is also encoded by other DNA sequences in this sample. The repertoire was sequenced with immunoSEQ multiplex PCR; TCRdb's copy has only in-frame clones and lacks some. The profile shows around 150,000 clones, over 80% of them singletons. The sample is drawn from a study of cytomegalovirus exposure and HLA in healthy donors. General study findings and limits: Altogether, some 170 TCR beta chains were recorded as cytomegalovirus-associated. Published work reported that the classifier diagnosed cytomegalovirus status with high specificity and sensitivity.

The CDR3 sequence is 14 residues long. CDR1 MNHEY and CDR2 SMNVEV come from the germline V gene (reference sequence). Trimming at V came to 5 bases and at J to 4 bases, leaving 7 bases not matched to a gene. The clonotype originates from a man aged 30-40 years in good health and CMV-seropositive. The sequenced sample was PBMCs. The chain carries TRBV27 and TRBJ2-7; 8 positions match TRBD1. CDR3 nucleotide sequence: TGTGCCAGCAGTGCGGACAGGGCGGGTTACGAGCAGTACTTC. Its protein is CASSADRAGYEQYF.